These 12 T cell receptor beta chains were sequenced from one sample in a study of T cells in Graves' hyperthyroidism and ophthalmopathy. TCR beta CDR3 sequences were amplified from RNA transcripts. When the TCR CDR3 underwent first-round RT-PCR, the HTBI primer set was used. Each CDR3 protein gets one entry after TCRdb re-called the multiplex PCR reads with MiXCR. This sample has about 640,000 distinct CDR3 sequences, with 20% to 25% found just once. Sequences were obtained from blood. The receptors shown here come from a man aged 30 to 39 with Graves' ophthalmopathy.

This clonotype has only a few counts. The J gene is TRBJ2-7, the V gene TRBV20-1; 11 nucleotides match TRBD2. The V gene's germline CDR1 is DFQATT and CDR2 SNEGSKA (reference sequence). The CDR3 loop spans 15 amino acids. The CDR3 coding sequence is TGCTGTCCGGCGCGGGCTAGCGGGAGGAACAACGAGCAGTACTTC. Protein sequence: CCPARASGRNNEQYF.

The V and J genes are TRBV28 and TRBJ2-2; perhaps D is TRBD1 or TRBD2 (7 bases each). The germline gives CDR1 MDHEN, CDR2 SYDVKM. The V end lost 3 bases, the J end lost 7 bases, and 15 bases lay between the germline ends. The CDR3 spans 15 residues. In DNA form, the CDR3 reads TGTGCCAGCAGTTTCGTCAGGGGGGGAATCGGGGAGCTGTTTTTT. This encodes CASSFVRGGIGELFF.

The chain joins TRBV28 to TRBJ1-5; TRBD1 matches at 8 bases. J lost 7 bases, V lost 5 bases, and 13 bases had no gene match. CDR3 length: 16 residues. Germline lookup yields CDR1 MDHEN and CDR2 SYDVKM. Here the CDR3 reads CASSDPTGERGQPQHF. DNA of the CDR3: TGTGCCAGCAGTGACCCGACAGGGGAACGGGGCCAGCCCCAGCATTTT.

The genes are TRBV5-1 and TRBJ2-7; 7 nucleotides agree with TRBD1. The CDR3 runs 14 residues. Unmatched junction bases numbered 3, after V lost 3 bases and J lost 0 bases. The germline CDR1 and CDR2 sequences are SGHRS and YFSETQ. CDR3 protein: CASSSGQDSYEQYF. The CDR3 DNA reads TGCGCCAGCAGCTCCGGACAGGACTCCTACGAGCAGTACTTC. Filled out from reference TRBV5-1 and TRBJ2-7, the complete variable domain reads KAGVTQTPRYLIKTRGQQVTLSCSPISGHRSVSWYQQTPGQGLQFLFEYFSETQRNKGNFPGRFSGRQFSNSRSEMNVSTLELGDSALYLCASSSGQDSYEQYFGPGTRLTVT.

This clonotype turned up a few times. CDR3 nucleotide sequence: TGTGCCAGCAGAAGAGGTGGCCAAGGGGAGACCCAGTACTTC. Amino acid sequence: CASRRGGQGETQYF. V is TRBV6-5 and J is TRBJ2-5; D remains unclear. The germline CDR1 and CDR2 sequences are MNHEY and SVGAGI. The CDR3 is made up of 14 amino acids. The V gene lost 6 bases and the J gene lost 5 bases, with 16 bases spanning the gap.

The chain joins TRBV10-3 to TRBJ2-7; 9 nucleotides align to TRBD1. After removal of 8 bases from V and 7 bases from J, the junction contained 12 bases not matched to a gene. The CDR3 has 14 residues. Looked up from germline, CDR1 is ENHRY and CDR2 is SYGVKD. CDR3 protein: CAIGGGQGAQEQYF. In nucleotides, the CDR3 is TGTGCCATCGGGGGGGGACAGGGAGCACAAGAGCAGTACTTC.

This clonotype was counted many times. V is TRBV20-1 and J is TRBJ2-3; no clear D. V lost 0 bases to trimming and J lost 2 bases, with 15 bases between them. Germline lookup yields CDR1 DFQATT and CDR2 SNEGSKA (reference sequence). This CDR3 has 16 amino acids. In nucleotides, the CDR3 is TGCAGTGCTAGAGATCATGAGGCAGCGAACACAGATACGCAGTATTTT. Residues: CSARDHEAANTDTQYF.

This clonotype has only a few counts. V is TRBV7-9 and J is TRBJ1-4; 10 nucleotides match TRBD1. The CDR3 length is 14 residues. Germline V gene sequence: CDR1 SEHNR, CDR2 FQNEAQ (reference sequence). V lost 8 bases to trimming and J lost 5 bases; unmatched junction nucleotides: 5. CDR3 DNA: TGTGCCAGCGCTGCGGACAGGGGGAATGAAAAACTGTTTTTT. Its translation is CASAADRGNEKLFF.

There are a few counts of this clonotype. CDR3 protein: CASSVAAQVPSSYEQYF. The CDR3, as DNA: TGTGCCAGCAGCGTCGCCGCTCAGGTCCCGAGCTCCTACGAGCAGTACTTC. The chain is built from TRBV9 and TRBJ2-7, with no clear D. CDR1 is SGDLS and CDR2 is YYNGEE in the germline V gene. This CDR3 has 17 amino acids. The V end was cut by 2 bases, the J end by 0 bases, with 18 bases between.

V is TRBV7-2 and J is TRBJ2-6; 8 nucleotides align to TRBD1. Unmatched junction bases numbered 1, after V lost 4 bases and J lost 2 bases. The CDR3 spans 15 residues. In germline, CDR1 is SGHTA, CDR2 FQGNSA. In DNA, the CDR3 is TGTGCCAGCAGCTACAGGGGGGCTGGGGCCAACGTCCTGACTTTC. Its protein is CASSYRGAGANVLTF.

CDR3 nucleotides: TGTGCCAGCAGCTTGGTACTAGCGGGAGACGAGCAGTACTTC. Its protein is CASSLVLAGDEQYF. J is TRBJ2-7 and V is TRBV5-6, with TRBD2 matching over 11 bases. Losses at the gene ends were 0 bases for V and 5 bases for J; bases not matched to a gene: 1. Germline V lookup: CDR1 SGHDT, CDR2 YYEEEE. This CDR3 has 14 residues.

The sample holds many counts of this clonotype. The chain employs TRBV7-2 and TRBJ2-5; 7 bases line up with TRBD1. V shed 4 bases and J 5 bases; nucleotides not matched to a gene: 4. Germline V lookup: CDR1 SGHTA, CDR2 FQGNSA. The CDR3 length is 13 residues. The CDR3 nucleotides are TGTGCCAGCAGCTCAGACAGGGTGGAGACCCAGTACTTC. Its translation is CASSSDRVETQYF.